A single T cell receptor (beta chain) is shown here with its context. No antigen is known for it. These data originate in a study of CXCR3-negative and CXCR3-positive naive CD8 T cells. Study-wide background: The dataset comprises about 150 million TRB reads in total, with about 1.5 +/- 0.3 million reads per library. Study-wide results and limits: Greater hydrophobicity was found in TRB CDR3s of CXCR3-positive naive cells than of CXCR3-negative naive cells.

Within the CD8+ T cell compartment, naive cells were CD45RO-CCR7+CD27+CD95-. Through 5' RACE with UMI labels, the TRB cDNA libraries were prepared. For each CDR3 protein, TCRdb gives one entry from its re-call of the 5' RACE reads, without DNA. This specimen shows nearly 110,000 distinct CDR3 sequences; the ten leading clones hold 0.35% to 0.4%. The CDR3 is 13 residues long. Sequenced material: naive CXCR3+ CD8+ T cells from blood. Subset: CD45RO-CCR7+CD27+CD95- naive CD8+ T cells expressing CXCR3 (TNR3+). The source of this sequence is a human donor in good health. Some clones in this sample may be carry-over from other donors' samples. The chain carries TRBV12-3 or TRBV12-4 and TRBJ2-3. The CDR3: CASSLQTTDTQYF.